Below are 11 T cell receptor beta chains sequenced from a single sample in a study of OX40 agonist ivuxolimab in advanced cancers. Clones were read by immunoSEQ multiplex PCR, and TCRdb kept only the in-frame ones, dropping some. The sample holds roughly 80,000 clones; approximately 85% are singletons and the top ten take approximately 2.2%. The specimen comprised CD4+ or CD8+ T cells sorted from blood, sampled in a trial of the OX40 agonist ivuxolimab. These receptor sequences come from an adult with an advanced solid tumor such as melanoma, head and neck, liver or kidney cancer.

The chain recombines TRBV7-8 with TRBJ2-6; D is perhaps TRBD1 (5 bases). Trimming pared 1 base from V and 0 bases from J, leaving 13 bases between. The CDR3 totals 18 residues. Looked up from germline, CDR1 is SGHVS and CDR2 is FQNEAQ. The CDR3, as DNA: TGTGCCAGCAGCTTAGGGAAGGGGTTAAACTCTGGGGCCAACGTCCTGACTTTC. Translated, it gives CASSLGKGLNSGANVLTF.

The chain recombines TRBV6-1 with TRBJ2-4; D remains ambiguous. Germline-derived CDR1 and CDR2 are MNHNS and SASEGT. V shed 6 bases and J shed 14 bases, with 5 bases lying between them. The CDR3 runs to 8 residues. CDR3 sequence (DNA): TGTGCCAGCAGCCTCAAGTACTTC. As protein: CASSLKYF.

The chain couples TRBV7-3 to TRBJ2-3, with no clear D. Trimming took off 4 bases at V and 4 bases at J, with 15 bases between the two ends. The CDR3 length is 15 residues. From germline, CDR1 is SGHTA and CDR2 FQGTGA. CDR3 nucleotides: TGTGCCAGCAGCTCCCGTGGGGTGGGTCCAGATACGCAGTATTTT. Its protein product is CASSSRGVGPDTQYF.

J is TRBJ1-5 and V is TRBV7-9, with D uncertain. V shed 1 base and J shed 3 bases, with 10 bases lying between them. CDR1 and CDR2 from the germline V gene are SEHNR and FQNEAQ (reference sequence). This CDR3 is built from 15 residues. This chain's CDR3 is CASSLGQAFNQPQHF. Written as DNA, the CDR3 is TGTGCCAGCAGCTTAGGTCAGGCATTCAATCAGCCCCAGCATTTT. The whole variable domain, remainder taken from reference TRBV7-9 and TRBJ1-5, is DTGVSQNPRHKITKRGQNVTFRCDPISEHNRLYWYRQTLGQGPEFLTYFQNEAQLEKSRLLSDRFSAERPKGSFSTLEIQRTEQGDSAMYLCASSLGQAFNQPQHFGDGTRLSIL.

The V and J genes are TRBV30 and TRBJ2-3, with D unresolved. In germline, CDR1 is GTSNPN, CDR2 SVGIG (reference sequence). The CDR3 is 13 amino acids. Trimming shortened V by 7 bases and J by 1 base, and 12 bases separated the two germline ends. The CDR3 reads CALVVVGTDTQYF. In DNA form, the CDR3 reads TGTGCCTTAGTTGTGGTGGGCACAGATACGCAGTATTTT.

The V call is TRBV7-3, the J call TRBJ1-5; tentatively, D is TRBD1 (5 bases). CDR1 SGHTA and CDR2 FQGTGA come from the germline V gene. The CDR3 has 15 amino acids. Deletions cut 5 bases from V and 0 bases from J, with 11 bases between. The CDR3, as DNA: TGTGCCAGCAGCGATCGGGGGTTTAGCAATCAGCCCCAGCATTTT. Protein: CASSDRGFSNQPQHF.

The V call is TRBV27, the J call TRBJ2-2; D is unclear. Trimming took 8 bases from V and 0 from J, leaving 10 bases between them. This CDR3 has 14 amino acids. Germline-derived CDR1 and CDR2 are MNHEY and SMNVEV (reference sequence). CDR3 residues: CASRGWANTGELFF. Written as DNA, the CDR3 is TGTGCCAGCCGAGGTTGGGCGAACACCGGGGAGCTGTTTTTT.

This clone was seen a handful of times. V gene TRBV30 combines with J gene TRBJ2-7; D remains unclear. This CDR3 is 14 amino acids long. V was pared by 4 bases and J by 0 bases, with 13 bases between. CDR1 and CDR2 (germline): GTSNPN, SVGIG (reference sequence). The CDR3 nucleotides read TGTGCCTGGAAAGGAACAGTCCTCTCCTACGAGCAGTACTTC. Translation gives CAWKGTVLSYEQYF. The whole variable domain, filled in from reference TRBV30 and TRBJ2-7, reads SQTIHQWPATLVQPVGSPLSLECTVEGTSNPNLYWYRQAAGRGLQLLFYSVGIGQISSEVPQNLSASRPQDRQFILSSKKLLLSDSGFYLCAWKGTVLSYEQYFGPGTRLTVT.

V is TRBV29-1 and J is TRBJ1-4, with D maybe TRBD1 (5 bases). Germline CDR1 SQVTM, CDR2 ANQGSEA. V shed 3 bases and J shed 3 bases, with 8 bases lying between them. The CDR3 spans 13 residues. CDR3 in amino acids: CSVDLGANEKLFF. The CDR3 DNA sequence: TGCAGCGTTGATCTGGGGGCTAATGAAAAACTGTTTTTT.

The gene calls are TRBV28 and TRBJ1-4; TRBD1 aligns across 9 bases. The CDR3 spans 14 residues. Germline lookup yields CDR1 MDHEN and CDR2 SYDVKM. Trimming cost V 5 bases and J 8 bases; bases outside gene matches: 6. The CDR3 loop reads CASSGQGQREKLFF. The CDR3 DNA is TGTGCCAGCAGTGGACAGGGGCAGCGGGAAAAACTGTTTTTT.

This clone was picked up a small number of times. The V and J genes are TRBV5-1 and TRBJ1-1, with D uncertain. V was shortened by 5 bases and J by 10 bases, with 21 bases between the two germline ends. The CDR3 extends over 14 amino acids. Germline V gives CDR1 SGHRS, CDR2 YFSETQ. The chain's CDR3 is CASRSERGDRVAFF. As DNA, the CDR3 is TGCGCCAGCAGGTCTGAGCGGGGTGATCGAGTAGCTTTCTTT.